Below, 6 T cell receptor beta chains from the same sample are listed, as sequenced in a study of shared clonotypes between healthy human individuals. Sequencing used immunoSEQ multiplex PCR; TCRdb keeps in-frame clones, though not all of them. Of about 960,000 clones listed, 60% to 85% are singletons. Sequencing was carried out using memory CD4+ T cells sorted from blood. Stated subset: CD45RA-negative fraction. These receptors came from a man between 18 and 29 years old in good health.

The gene calls are TRBV27 and TRBJ1-6; D perhaps matches TRBD1 (5 bases). CDR1 is MNHEY and CDR2 is SMNVEV in the germline V gene (reference sequence). The CDR3 extends over 18 amino acids. V lost 8 bases, J lost 7 bases, and 27 bases lay in between. The CDR3 DNA is TGTGCCAGCGCTTCAATTCCATTTAACCCCAGGGAGAATTCACCCCTCCACTTT. Translation gives CASASIPFNPRENSPLHF.

The sample holds one count of this clone. The chain joins TRBV27 to TRBJ1-4; D gene uncertain. Germline loops: CDR1 MNHEY, CDR2 SMNVEV (reference sequence). Trimming took 2 bases from V and 3 from J, leaving 4 bases between them. This CDR3 comprises 13 residues. As DNA, the CDR3 is TGTGCCAGCAGTTTAATTCCTAATGAAAAACTGTTTTTT. Amino acid sequence: CASSLIPNEKLFF.

This clone was seen only a few times. The rearrangement uses TRBV7-2 and TRBJ2-1; perhaps TRBD2 as D (6 bases). The CDR3 is 14 residues long. Germline V CDR1 and CDR2: SGHTA, FQGNSA. Trimming removed 1 base at V and 7 bases at J, with 11 bases between. The CDR3 coding sequence is TGTGCCAGCAGCTTAGAGAACCGGGAGAATGAGCAGTTCTTC. Translating gives CASSLENRENEQFF.

The chain uses TRBV10-3 and TRBJ1-2; weak D call: TRBD1 (5 bases). The CDR3 extends over 15 amino acids. Between the trimmed V and J ends, which lost 10 bases and 6 bases, there was a span of 24 bases. CDR1 is ENHRY, CDR2 SYGVKD, per germline. The CDR3 region is CATLGVLGDPDGYTF. Written as DNA, the CDR3 is TGTGCCACCTTGGGGGTATTGGGGGATCCGGATGGCTACACCTTC.

The rearrangement joins TRBV7-3 to TRBJ1-1; D not certain. V was shortened by 5 bases and J by 0 bases, with 7 bases between the two germline ends. Germline loops: CDR1 SGHTA, CDR2 FQGTGA. The CDR3 sequence is 13 residues long. The CDR3 spells CASSPTVNTEAFF. DNA for the CDR3: TGTGCCAGCAGCCCCACGGTGAACACTGAAGCTTTCTTT.

This chain joins TRBV5-8 and TRBJ1-1; D unresolved. Looked up from germline, CDR1 is SGHTS and CDR2 is YDEGEE. Trimming left V 1 base short and J 1 base short, with 14 bases between. This CDR3 is 16 amino acids long. The CDR3 spells CASSLHGGRKNTEAFF. CDR3 in DNA: TGTGCCAGCAGCTTGCACGGAGGACGGAAGAACACTGAAGCTTTCTTT.